Listed below are T cell receptor beta chains from one sample, sequenced in a study of OX40 agonist ivuxolimab in advanced cancers. Sequenced by immunoSEQ multiplex PCR; TCRdb stores in-frame clones only, minus some. The data hold 45,000 to 65,000 clones, with 88% observed a single time. The sample here was CD4+ or CD8+ T cells sorted from blood, taken in a trial of the OX40 agonist ivuxolimab. Source of these receptors: an adult with an advanced solid tumor such as melanoma, head and neck, liver or kidney cancer. Each CDR3 is given with its conserved first and last residue. D genes are given only for firm matches. For some rows the clone size is stated as once, few or many, or as a class when expanded; others skip it.

j_call d_call clone_size cdr3_length v_call cdr3_nt cdr3_aa
TRBJ1-2 . . 10 TRBV7-6 TGTGCCAGCAGCTTTCCCCCCCGGGAATTC CASSFPPREF
TRBJ2-2 TRBD2 . 16 TRBV9 TGTGCCAGCAGCGTGGGGACTAGCGGGAGGACCGGGGAGCTGTTTTTT CASSVGTSGRTGELFF
TRBJ2-5 . once 12 TRBV6-5 TGTGCCAGCAAGAGTGGGCAACAGACCCAGTACTTC CASKSGQQTQYF
TRBJ2-3 TRBD2 . 16 TRBV28 TGTGCCAGCAGGTTACTAGCGGGAGGGAGCACAGATACGCAGTATTTT CASRLLAGGSTDTQYF
TRBJ2-3 TRBD1 . 12 TRBV29-1 TGCAGCGTTGAGGGACAGACAGATACGCAGTATTTT CSVEGQTDTQYF
TRBJ2-7 . . 13 TRBV28 TGTGCCAGCAGCCTCGGACCTCCCTACGAGCAGTACTTC CASSLGPPYEQYF
TRBJ1-1 TRBD1 . 14 TRBV19 TGTGCCAGTAGTTTTGGACAGGCGAACACTGAAGCTTTCTTT CASSFGQANTEAFF
TRBJ1-1 TRBD1 . 13 TRBV5-1 TGCGCCAGCAGCGAGGGACAGTACACTGAAGCTTTCTTT CASSEGQYTEAFF
TRBJ2-7 TRBD2 . 16 TRBV2 TGTGCCAGCAGTACAACTCTAGCGGGAGATCGGTACGAGCAGTACTTC CASSTTLAGDRYEQYF
TRBJ2-2 . . 19 TRBV21-1 TGTGCCAGCAGTTTCCGTGTCGGACTAGCGGGGGGCAACACCGGGGAGCTGTTTTTT CASSFRVGLAGGNTGELFF
TRBJ1-1 . once 13 TRBV27 TGTGCCAGCAGTGTGGGGGGTCGAACTGAAGCTTTCTTT CASSVGGRTEAFF
TRBJ2-1 . . 13 TRBV28 TGTGCCAGCGGGGGGCCTACCCCCCATGAGCAGTTCTTC CASGGPTPHEQFF
TRBJ2-7 TRBD1 . 17 TRBV28 TGTGCCAGCAGTCCCGGGACAGGGGGCCATTTTTCCTACGAGCAGTACTTC CASSPGTGGHFSYEQYF
TRBJ1-2 . . 12 TRBV27 TGTGCCAGCAGGGCCCCAGACTATGGCTACACCTTC CASRAPDYGYTF
TRBJ2-7 . . 15 TRBV11-2 TGTGCCAGCAGCTCCCCTGGAGAGGACCCCTACGAGCAGTACTTC CASSSPGEDPYEQYF
TRBJ1-2 . . 13 TRBV27 TGTGCCAGCAGTTTGGCCCCCCAAGGTGGCTACACCTTC CASSLAPQGGYTF
TRBJ1-3 TRBD1 . 14 TRBV28 TGTGCCAGCAGTCTCCGGGACAGGGGAAACACCATATATTTT CASSLRDRGNTIYF
TRBJ1-4 TRBD1 . 15 TRBV5-6 TGTGCCAGCGGCAGCTTGGACAGGGTTAGTGAAAAACTGTTTTTT CASGSLDRVSEKLFF
TRBJ2-7 . . 14 TRBV7-2 TGTGCCAGCAGCTTAGGCCCCCCGGGCTACGAGCAGTACTTC CASSLGPPGYEQYF
TRBJ1-5 . . 17 TRBV4-3 TGCGCCAGCAGCCAAGCGCGGGCAGGGGTGGCCCATCAGCCCCAGCATTTT CASSQARAGVAHQPQHF
TRBJ2-7 TRBD2 once 14 TRBV4-1 TGCGCCAGCAGCCAAGGGACTAGCGCCTACGAGCAGTACTTC CASSQGTSAYEQYF
TRBJ1-5 TRBD1 few 13 TRBV10-1 TGCGCCAGCAGAGGACAGGGAGGACAGCCCCAGCATTTT CASRGQGGQPQHF
TRBJ2-1 TRBD2 . 15 TRBV27 TGTGCCAGCGTGCCTATAGCGGGAACCTACAATGAGCAGTTCTTC CASVPIAGTYNEQFF
TRBJ2-7 . . 15 TRBV6-5 TGTGCCAGCAGTTATTTAGGCCAGACCTCCTACGAGCAGTACTTC CASSYLGQTSYEQYF
TRBJ1-4 . medium-sized 15 TRBV7-9 TGTGCCAGCAGCTTAGATGCAGAGGGGAATGAAAAACTGTTTTTT CASSLDAEGNEKLFF